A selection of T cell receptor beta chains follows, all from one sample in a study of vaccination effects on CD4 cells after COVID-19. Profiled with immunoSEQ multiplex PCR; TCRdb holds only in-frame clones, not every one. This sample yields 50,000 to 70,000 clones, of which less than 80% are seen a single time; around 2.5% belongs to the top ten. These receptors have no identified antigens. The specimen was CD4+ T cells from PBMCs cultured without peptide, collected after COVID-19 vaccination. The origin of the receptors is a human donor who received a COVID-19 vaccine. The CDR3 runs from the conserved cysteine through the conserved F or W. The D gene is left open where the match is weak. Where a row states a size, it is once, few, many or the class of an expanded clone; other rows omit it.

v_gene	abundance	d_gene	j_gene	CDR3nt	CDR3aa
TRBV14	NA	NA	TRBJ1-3	TGTGCCAGCAGCCTAGCGGGGGTCTCTGGAAACACCATATATTTT	CASSLAGVSGNTIYF
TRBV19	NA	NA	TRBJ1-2	TGTGCCAGTAGTATAATTGACACAGGGGGCTACACCTTC	CASSIIDTGGYTF
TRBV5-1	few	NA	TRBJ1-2	TGCGCCAGCAGCCAATTCGGGGACAAAATAGACTATGGCTACACCTTC	CASSQFGDKIDYGYTF
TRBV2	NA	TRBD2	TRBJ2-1	TGTGCCAGCAGCCCGCCTGGGGGGGACAATGAGCAGTTCTTC	CASSPPGGDNEQFF
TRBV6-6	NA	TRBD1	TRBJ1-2	TGTGCCAGCAGGTCTCAGGGGGCGTCGGGGGGCTACACCTTC	CASRSQGASGGYTF
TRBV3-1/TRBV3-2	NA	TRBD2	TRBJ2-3	TGTGCCAGCAGCCAGGCACGACTAGCGGGGGGTATCACAGATACGCAGTATTTT	CASSQARLAGGITDTQYF
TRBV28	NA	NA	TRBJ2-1	TGTGCCAGCAGTTTAATTTCCAGGGGCAATGAGCAGTTCTTC	CASSLISRGNEQFF
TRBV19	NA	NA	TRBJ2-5	TGTGCCAGTAGTATAGGTTGGGACCAACAAGAGACCCAGTACTTC	CASSIGWDQQETQYF
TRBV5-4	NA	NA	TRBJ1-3	TGTACCAGCAGCTTACAGGCCAGCTCTGGAAACACCATATATTTT	CTSSLQASSGNTIYF
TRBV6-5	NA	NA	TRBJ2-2	TGTGCCAGCAGTTACCAGGGGAACACCGGGGAGCTGTTTTTT	CASSYQGNTGELFF
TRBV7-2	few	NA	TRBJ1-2	TGTGCCAGCAGCTTTCGAGCCTATGGCTACACCTTC	CASSFRAYGYTF
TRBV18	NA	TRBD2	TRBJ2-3	TGTGCCAGCTCACCGTCCGGGGGGGACACAGATACGCAGTATTTT	CASSPSGGDTDTQYF
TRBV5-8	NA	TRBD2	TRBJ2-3	TGTGCCAGCAGCTATACTCAAGCGGGGGGGCCGTTCAGCACAGATACGCAGTATTTT	CASSYTQAGGPFSTDTQYF
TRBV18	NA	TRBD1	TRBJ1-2	TGTGCCAGCTCAACTGGACAGGGGGCTGCCTTGAGCTATGGCTACACCTTC	CASSTGQGAALSYGYTF
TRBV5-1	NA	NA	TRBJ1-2	TGCGCCAGCAGCTTGGTAACCAATTCTAACTATGGCTACACCTTC	CASSLVTNSNYGYTF
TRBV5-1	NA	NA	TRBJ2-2	TGCGCCAGCAGCTTGCTAACTTTGACTAGTCCCGGACGCACCGGGGAGCTGTTTTTT	CASSLLTLTSPGRTGELFF
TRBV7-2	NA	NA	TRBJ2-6	TGTGCCAGCAGCTTAGTGACCGGCTCTGGGGCCAACGTCCTGACTTTC	CASSLVTGSGANVLTF
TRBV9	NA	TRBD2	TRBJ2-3	TGTGCCAGCAGCGTAGACCCTAGCGGGGGGGGTGATACGCAGTATTTT	CASSVDPSGGGDTQYF
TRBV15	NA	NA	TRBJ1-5	TGTGCCACCAGCAGAGCTGGGGGTGCCAATCAGCCCCAGCATTTT	CATSRAGGANQPQHF
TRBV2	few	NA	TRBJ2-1	TGTGCCAGCAGTGGTCACAATGAGCAGTTCTTC	CASSGHNEQFF
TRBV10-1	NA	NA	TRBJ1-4	TGCGCCAGCAGTTCGGGCCAGGACTCGGAAAAACTGTTTTTT	CASSSGQDSEKLFF
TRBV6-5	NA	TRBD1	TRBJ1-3	TGTGCCAGCAGTTACTCTGGGACAGGGGGAAACACCATATATTTT	CASSYSGTGGNTIYF
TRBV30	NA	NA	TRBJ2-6	TGTGCCTGGAGTATCATCCAGAGTGCTGGGGCCAACGTCCTGACTTTC	CAWSIIQSAGANVLTF
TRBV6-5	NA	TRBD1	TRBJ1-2	TGTGCCAGCAGTTCCCGGGACAGCTATGGCTACACCTTC	CASSSRDSYGYTF
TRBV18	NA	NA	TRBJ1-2	TGTGCCAGCTCACCTTCTCAAACGGATGGCTACACCTTC	CASSPSQTDGYTF
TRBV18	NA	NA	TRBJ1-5	TGTGCCAGCTCACCATCCAAAAATCAGCCCCAGCATTTT	CASSPSKNQPQHF
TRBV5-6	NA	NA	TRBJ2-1	TGTGCCAGCAGACGTAACAGGGAGGGATACAATGAGCAGTTCTTC	CASRRNREGYNEQFF
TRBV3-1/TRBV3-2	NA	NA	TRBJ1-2	TGTGCCAGCAGCCAAGGCCTCCTGATGATACGGGACAACTATGGCTACACCTTC	CASSQGLLMIRDNYGYTF
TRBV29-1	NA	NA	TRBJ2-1	TGCAGCGTTGAAAGGGGGTCTGGCTCCTACAATGAGCAGTTCTTC	CSVERGSGSYNEQFF
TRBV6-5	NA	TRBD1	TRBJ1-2	TGTGCCAGCAGCACAGGGGCCCTTAACTATGGCTACACCTTC	CASSTGALNYGYTF
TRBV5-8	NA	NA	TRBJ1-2	TGTGCCAGCGCTCGCCCAGGGAACTATGGCTACACCTTC	CASARPGNYGYTF
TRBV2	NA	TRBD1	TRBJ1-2	TGTGCCAGCATGGACAGGGGACTAAACTATGGCTACACCTTC	CASMDRGLNYGYTF
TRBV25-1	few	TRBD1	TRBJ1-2	TGTGCCAGCAGTCCGACCGGGACAGTAATTAGCGGCTACACCTTC	CASSPTGTVISGYTF
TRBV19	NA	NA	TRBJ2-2	TGTGCCAGTAGTATTCGGGGGCAGGACACCGGGGAGCTGTTTTTT	CASSIRGQDTGELFF
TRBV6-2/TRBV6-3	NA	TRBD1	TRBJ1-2	TGTGCCAGCAGTTACGGAAGGGGGCCCTATGGCTACACCTTC	CASSYGRGPYGYTF
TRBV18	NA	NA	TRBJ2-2	TGTGCCAGCTCACTCCAACGGGGCCAGGTCTCTGGCGGGGAGCTGTTTTTT	CASSLQRGQVSGGELFF
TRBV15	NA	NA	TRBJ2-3	TGTGCCACCAGCCTTGGCGGGGTCAACACAGATACGCAGTATTTT	CATSLGGVNTDTQYF
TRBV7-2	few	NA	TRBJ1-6	TGTGCCAGCAGCTTAGCAGGGGAGGGAATCTCACCCCTCCACTTT	CASSLAGEGISPLHF
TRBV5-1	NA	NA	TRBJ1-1	TGCGCCAGCAGCTTGGGTGGGCATGACACTGAAGCTTTCTTT	CASSLGGHDTEAFF
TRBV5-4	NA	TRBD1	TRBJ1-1	TGTGCCAGCAGCTTGGCACCAACAGGGGGGTACACTGAAGCTTTCTTT	CASSLAPTGGYTEAFF
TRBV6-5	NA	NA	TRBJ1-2	TGTGCCAGCAGTTACGTCCGGGGATCGAATGGCTACACCTTC	CASSYVRGSNGYTF
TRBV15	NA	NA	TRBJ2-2	TGTGCCACCAGCAGGGTAACGCGCACCGGGGAGCTGTTTTTT	CATSRVTRTGELFF
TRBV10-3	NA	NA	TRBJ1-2	TGTGCCATCAGTGAGTCGAGTGACATTTCGCGCGGTGGCTACACCTTC	CAISESSDISRGGYTF
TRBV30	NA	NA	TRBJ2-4	TGTGCCTGGAGTCATATCCCGGGGCTGGGAAACATTCAGTACTTC	CAWSHIPGLGNIQYF
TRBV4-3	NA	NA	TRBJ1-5	TGCGCCAGCAGCCAAGACAGCAATCAGCCCCAGCATTTT	CASSQDSNQPQHF